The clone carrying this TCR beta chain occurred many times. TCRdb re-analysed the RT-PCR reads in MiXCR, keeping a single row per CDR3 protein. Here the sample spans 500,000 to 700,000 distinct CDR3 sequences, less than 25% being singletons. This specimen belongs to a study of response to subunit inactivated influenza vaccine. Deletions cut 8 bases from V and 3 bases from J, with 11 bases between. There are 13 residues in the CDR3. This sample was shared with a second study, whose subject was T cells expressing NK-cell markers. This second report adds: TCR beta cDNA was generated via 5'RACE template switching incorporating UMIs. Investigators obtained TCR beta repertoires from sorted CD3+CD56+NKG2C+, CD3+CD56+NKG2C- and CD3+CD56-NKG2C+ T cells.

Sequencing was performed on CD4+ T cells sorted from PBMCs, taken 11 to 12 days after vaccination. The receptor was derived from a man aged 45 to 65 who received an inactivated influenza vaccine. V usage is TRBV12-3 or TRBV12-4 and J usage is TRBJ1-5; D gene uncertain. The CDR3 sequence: CASSSRFNQPQHF. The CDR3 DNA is TGTGCCAGCTCTAGCCGGTTCAATCAGCCCCAGCATTTT.